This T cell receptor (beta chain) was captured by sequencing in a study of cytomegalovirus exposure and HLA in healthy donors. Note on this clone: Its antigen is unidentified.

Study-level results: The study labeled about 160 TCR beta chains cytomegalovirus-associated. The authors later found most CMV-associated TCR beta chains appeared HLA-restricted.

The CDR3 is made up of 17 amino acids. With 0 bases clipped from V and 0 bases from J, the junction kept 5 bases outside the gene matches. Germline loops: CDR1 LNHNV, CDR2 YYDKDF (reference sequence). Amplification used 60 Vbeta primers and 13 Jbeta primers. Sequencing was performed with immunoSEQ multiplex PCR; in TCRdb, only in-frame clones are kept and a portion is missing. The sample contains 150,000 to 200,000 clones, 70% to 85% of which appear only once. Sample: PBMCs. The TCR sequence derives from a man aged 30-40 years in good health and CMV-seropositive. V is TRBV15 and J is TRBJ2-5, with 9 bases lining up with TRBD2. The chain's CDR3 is CATSRDPAGGHQETQYF. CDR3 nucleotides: TGTGCCACCAGCAGAGATCCAGCGGGGGGCCACCAAGAGACCCAGTACTTC.